This is a list of T cell receptor beta chains from one sample in a study of glioma-infiltrating T cells. TCRdb used MiXCR to reprocess the multiplex PCR reads, holding one entry per CDR3 protein. The sample yields around 20,000 distinct CDR3 sequences, approximately 23% seen once. Sequences were obtained from glioma tissue, nonneoplastic brain tissue, or PBMCs (not recorded which). The receptors stem from a human donor with low-grade glioma or glioblastoma, undergoing nonglioma brain surgery, or in good health (not recorded which). Each CDR3 is given with its conserved first and last residue. The order of the fields is V gene, J gene, D gene, clone size, CDR3 DNA, CDR3 protein. A D gene is named only where the DNA matches it firmly. Some rows have no size entry. The others give once, few or many, or a class for an expanded clone.

TRBV11-2,TRBJ2-6,-,-,TGTGCCAGCAGGATAGGGTCTGGGGCCAACGTCCTGACTTTC,CASRIGSGANVLTF
TRBV4-2,TRBJ2-3,TRBD2,many,TGTGCCAGCAGCCACGTACTAGCGGGGGTCAACACAGATACGCAGTATTTT,CASSHVLAGVNTDTQYF
TRBV6-1,TRBJ2-2,TRBD2,-,TGCGCCAGCAGGACTAGCGGGGGGCTGAACACCGGGGAGCTGTTTTTT,CASRTSGGLNTGELFF
TRBV10-3,TRBJ2-7,-,-,TGTGCCATCAGTGAGACTCCTGGGGACGAGCAGTACTTC,CAISETPGDEQYF
TRBV4-2,TRBJ2-5,-,many,TGTGCCAGCAGCCAAGTTAGTGGGGAAGAGACCCAGTACTTC,CASSQVSGEETQYF
TRBV29-1,TRBJ1-1,TRBD1,few,TGCAGCGTTGAACCAACCGAGGGGACAGGGGGCTTCTTT,CSVEPTEGTGGFF
TRBV4-1,TRBJ1-2,-,many,TGCGCCAGCAGCCAAGAGTTTAAGGGCGGCTACACCTTC,CASSQEFKGGYTF
TRBV6-1,TRBJ1-5,-,-,TGTGCCAGCAGAGATAGCGATCAGGCCCAGCATTTT,CASRDSDQAQHF
TRBV5-5,TRBJ1-4,-,few,TGTGCCAGCAGCTTTGGAGGACCAAATGAAAAACTGTTTTTT,CASSFGGPNEKLFF
TRBV30,TRBJ1-2,-,-,TGTGCCTGGAAGAACGGGGAAGGCTACACCTTC,CAWKNGEGYTF
TRBV29-1,TRBJ2-5,TRBD1,-,TGCAGCGTCCCAGGGGGCGAAGAGACCCAGTACTTC,CSVPGGEETQYF
TRBV2,TRBJ2-7,-,-,TGTGCCAGCAGCCCGCAAGCGGTGGGGCCGGGCGAGCAGTACTTC,CASSPQAVGPGEQYF
TRBV18,TRBJ2-7,TRBD1,many,TGTGCCAGCTCACCACGGGACAGCGCTTTCTACGAGCAGTACTTC,CASSPRDSAFYEQYF
TRBV2,TRBJ2-7,-,few,TGTGCCAGCAGTGGGTTTGTCAGGGGCTACGAGCAGTACTTC,CASSGFVRGYEQYF
TRBV2,TRBJ2-5,-,many,TGTGCCAGTGGTCGGAGGGTAGAGACCCAGTACTTC,CASGRRVETQYF
TRBV18,TRBJ1-3,-,few,TGTGCCAGCTCACCTGGAAACACCATATATTTT,CASSPGNTIYF
TRBV27,TRBJ1-1,-,many,TGTGCCAGCAGTCCTTCGCGTGAGGGAGTAAAGAACACTGAAGCTTTCTTT,CASSPSREGVKNTEAFF
TRBV18,TRBJ2-1,-,few,TGTGCCAGCTCACCAGGCGCTACTTCCTACAATGAGCAGTTCTTC,CASSPGATSYNEQFF
TRBV6-1,TRBJ2-7,TRBD2,many,TGTGCCAGCGGTGTAGCGGGGGCCTACGAGCAGTACTTC,CASGVAGAYEQYF
TRBV19,TRBJ2-3,TRBD1,-,TGTGCCAGTAAGGGACAGGGGGTTAATACGCAGTATTTT,CASKGQGVNTQYF